Presented here are 17 T cell receptor beta chains from one specimen sequenced in a study of PD-1 blockade in classical Hodgkin lymphoma. The patients all showed relapse after autologous stem cell transplantation, while their brentuximab vedotin exposure varied. Sequencing used immunoSEQ multiplex PCR; TCRdb keeps in-frame clones, though not all of them. The data hold about 150,000 clones, with about 78% observed a single time. Sequences were derived from peripheral blood mononuclear cells (PBMCs), sampled before the second cycle of nivolumab. These receptors were taken from a human donor with classical Hodgkin lymphoma.

This clone was recorded once. The genes are TRBV19 and TRBJ1-1, with D possibly TRBD1 on 6 matching bases. Germline V gene lookup returns CDR1 LNHDA and CDR2 SQIVND (reference sequence). This CDR3 is 13 amino acids long. V shed 4 bases and J shed 7 bases, with 13 bases lying between them. The CDR3 DNA sequence: TGTGCCAGTAGTAGGGGGCGTGGGAATGAAGCTTTCTTT. Encoded protein: CASSRGRGNEAFF.

This chain connects TRBV10-3 to TRBJ2-7, with TRBD1 matching over 9 bases. In germline, CDR1 is ENHRY, CDR2 SYGVKD. The V and J ends lost 2 bases and 7 bases, in that order; junction bases with no gene match: 6. The CDR3 runs to 14 residues. In nucleotides, the CDR3 is TGTGCCATCAGTGAGGGACAGGGGAATAGAGAGCAGTACTTC. Residues: CAISEGQGNREQYF.

Written as DNA, the CDR3 is TGTGCCATCAGTGACTACGGGTCCGGAGGGGAAGAGACCCAGTACTTC. Its translation: CAISDYGSGGEETQYF. The rearrangement links TRBV10-3 to TRBJ2-5; TRBD2 is a possible D gene (6 bases). Germline V gives CDR1 ENHRY, CDR2 SYGVKD. CDR3 length: 16 residues. V was trimmed by 3 bases and J by 3 bases, leaving 17 bases between them.

With respect to this clone: At one end, the junction sequence differs from germline, possibly due to a read error. The J gene is TRBJ2-1, the V gene TRBV29-1; possible D gene TRBD2, 5 bases. CDR3 length: 12 amino acids. CDR1 is SQVTM, CDR2 ANQGSEA, per germline. The CDR3 DNA follows: TGCAGCGTTGCGGCTAGCTACGATGAGCAGTTCTTC. Protein: CSVAASYDEQFF.

The chain is built from TRBV6-6 and TRBJ2-3, with 7 bases aligning to TRBD2. Germline V gene sequence: CDR1 MNHNY, CDR2 SVGAGI (reference sequence). Unmatched junction bases numbered 8, after V lost 6 bases and J lost 5 bases. The CDR3 is 14 residues long. The CDR3 is CASSLRPGGDTQYF. The CDR3 DNA follows: TGTGCCAGCAGCCTTCGTCCGGGAGGAGATACGCAGTATTTT.

The V gene is TRBV7-9, the J gene TRBJ1-2, with 7 bases that match TRBD1. Germline CDR1 reads SEHNR; CDR2 reads FQNEAQ (reference sequence). Unmatched junction bases numbered 3, after V lost 5 bases and J lost 3 bases. This CDR3 is 13 amino acids long. This CDR3 reads CASSNDRDYGYTF. CDR3 DNA: TGTGCCAGCAGCAACGACAGGGACTATGGCTACACCTTC.

This clone was seen only a few times. The chain employs TRBV18 and TRBJ2-1, with 7 bases fitting TRBD1. V shed 4 bases and J 3 bases; nucleotides not matched to a gene: 6. The CDR3 covers 15 residues. Germline V gene sequence: CDR1 KGHSH, CDR2 LQKENI. CDR3: CASSLPGQLYNEQFF. As DNA, the CDR3 is TGTGCCAGCTCACTTCCGGGACAGCTCTACAATGAGCAGTTCTTC.

The table lists this clone with a few counts. The V call is TRBV28, the J call TRBJ1-4; 8 positions match TRBD1. With V trimmed by 8 bases and J by 7 bases, 9 bases remained unmatched. In germline, CDR1 is MDHEN, CDR2 SYDVKM. The CDR3 contains 14 residues. The CDR3 coding sequence is TGTGCCAGCCTAAACGACAGGGGAGGTGAAAAACTGTTTTTT. It translates to CASLNDRGGEKLFF.

This rearrangement joins TRBV18 to TRBJ2-3, with TRBD2 identical over 13 bases. This CDR3 has 16 amino acids. Per the germline V gene, CDR1 is KGHSH and CDR2 is LQKENI. V shed 3 bases, J shed 5 bases, and the junction held 5 bases outside the gene matches. CDR3 residues: CASSPGLAGAIDTQYF. Written as DNA, the CDR3 is TGTGCCAGCTCACCCGGACTAGCGGGAGCAATAGATACGCAGTATTTT.

This clone was picked up a small number of times. The rearrangement links TRBV5-4 to TRBJ2-7; TRBD2 might be the D (6 bases). V lost 0 bases to trimming and J lost 6 bases, with 7 bases between them. The CDR3 has 12 residues. Germline assignment: CDR1 SGHNT and CDR2 YYREEE (reference sequence). The CDR3 loop is CASSLAGGEQYF. CDR3 bases: TGTGCCAGCAGCTTGGCCGGGGGCGAGCAGTACTTC.

The V and J genes are TRBV6-1 and TRBJ1-1; 7 bases align to TRBD1. The trim removed 3 bases at V and 1 base at J, leaving 14 bases unmatched. Germline V lookup: CDR1 MNHNS, CDR2 SASEGT. The CDR3 runs 18 residues. The CDR3 coding sequence is TGTGCCAGCAGTGATGGTCGGGGACAGATGTTGTGGAACACTGAAGCTTTCTTT. Translated, it gives CASSDGRGQMLWNTEAFF.

V is TRBV4-2 and J is TRBJ2-6; 7 nucleotides match TRBD1. Per the germline V gene, CDR1 is LGHNA and CDR2 is YNFKEQ. The V and J ends lost 4 bases and 0 bases, in that order; junction bases with no gene match: 6. The CDR3 spans 17 residues. The CDR3 protein is CASSPRDRGSGANVLTF. CDR3 nucleotide sequence: TGTGCCAGCAGCCCCCGGGACAGAGGCTCTGGGGCCAACGTCCTGACTTTC.

V gene TRBV28 combines with J gene TRBJ2-7, with 10 bases aligning to TRBD1. The CDR3 is 15 amino acids. Per germline, CDR1 MDHEN and CDR2 SYDVKM. V was pared by 3 bases and J by 2 bases, with 4 bases of the junction left unmatched. The CDR3 bases are TGTGCCAGCAGTTTGGGGGGGACAGGGGCCTACGAGCAGTACTTC. Protein: CASSLGGTGAYEQYF.

Regarding this clone: The junction differs from germline at one of its ends, possibly a read error. The CDR3 DNA reads as TGTGCCAGCAGCTTTACCCCCGGGACATTAACAATGGTGTATTATTTT. Residues: CASSFTPGTLTMVYYF. The J gene is TRBJ1-1, the V gene TRBV7-8; D is perhaps TRBD1 (6 bases). Germline V CDR1 and CDR2: SGHVS, FQNEAQ. The CDR3 extends over 16 amino acids.

The J gene is TRBJ2-7, the V gene TRBV6-1; D might be TRBD2 (7 bases). The germline gives CDR1 MNHNS, CDR2 SASEGT. There are 16 residues in the CDR3. The V and J ends lost 0 bases and 5 bases respectively, with 17 bases between them. In DNA, the CDR3 is TGTGCCAGCAGTGAAGCTGTAGGAGGGGGAGGGAACGAGCAGTACTTC. Amino acid sequence: CASSEAVGGGGNEQYF.

This sequence joins TRBV6-5 and TRBJ1-6, with unresolved D. V dropped 2 bases and J dropped 5 bases, with 7 bases sitting between them. CDR3 length: 14 residues. Germline V gene data show CDR1 as MNHEY and CDR2 as SVGAGI. CDR3 bases: TGTGCCAGCAGTTACGTGGAGCATAATTCACCCCTCCACTTT. This encodes CASSYVEHNSPLHF.

This clone was observed a few times. V usage is TRBV5-5 and J usage is TRBJ2-7; 7 positions match TRBD1. CDR1 and CDR2 (germline): SGHKS, YYEKEE (reference sequence). The CDR3 length is 15 residues. The V gene end was trimmed by 4 bases and the J gene end by 1 base; junction bases not matched to a gene: 8. The CDR3 loop is CASSIPGQRSYEQYF. DNA for the CDR3: TGTGCCAGCAGCATACCGGGACAGAGATCCTACGAGCAGTACTTC.